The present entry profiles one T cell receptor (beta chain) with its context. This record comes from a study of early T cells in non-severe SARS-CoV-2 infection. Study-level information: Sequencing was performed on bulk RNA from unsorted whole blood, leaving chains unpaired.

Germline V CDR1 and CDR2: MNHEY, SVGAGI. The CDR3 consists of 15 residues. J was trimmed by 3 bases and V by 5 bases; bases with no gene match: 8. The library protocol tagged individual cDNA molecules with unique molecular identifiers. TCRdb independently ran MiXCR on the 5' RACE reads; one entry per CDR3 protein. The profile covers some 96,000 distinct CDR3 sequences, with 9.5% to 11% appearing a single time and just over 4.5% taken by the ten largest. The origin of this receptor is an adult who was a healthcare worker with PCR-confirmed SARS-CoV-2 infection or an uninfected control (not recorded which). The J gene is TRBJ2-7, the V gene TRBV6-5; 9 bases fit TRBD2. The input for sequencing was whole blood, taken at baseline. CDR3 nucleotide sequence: TGTGCCAGCAGTGCCAGTCGCGGGGGGGTCTACGAGCAGTACTTC. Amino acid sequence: CASSASRGGVYEQYF.